This T cell receptor beta chain was observed in a study of radiotherapy plus CTLA-4 blockade in lung cancer. Study context: Objective responses were documented in around 18% of patients, with disease control in approximately 31%. Whole-study findings and limits: The best predictor of response was reported to be early blood T cell clone dynamics, with interferon-beta.

Focal radiation with ipilimumab CTLA-4 blockade was given to patients with chemo-refractory metastatic non-small-cell lung cancer. In the case of this clone: Its antigen is not known.

Repertoires were generated with immunoSEQ multiplex PCR, while TCRdb's copy carries only in-frame clones and drops some. The sample has around 110,000 clones, just under 90% seen once. The CDR3 consists of 15 residues. Losses at the gene ends were 1 base for V and 2 bases for J; bases not matched to a gene: 4. The germline V gene has CDR1 SGHAT and CDR2 FQNNGV. The chain couples TRBV11-2 to TRBJ2-5; 7 bases fit TRBD1. The TCR comes from a human donor with non-small cell lung cancer that progressed on radiotherapy plus ipilimumab. The material was peripheral blood, obtained from a patient treated with radiotherapy plus ipilimumab. In nucleotides, the CDR3 is TGTGCCAGCAGCTTAGCTTCGGGACAGCAAGAGACCCAGTACTTC. Amino acid sequence: CASSLASGQQETQYF.